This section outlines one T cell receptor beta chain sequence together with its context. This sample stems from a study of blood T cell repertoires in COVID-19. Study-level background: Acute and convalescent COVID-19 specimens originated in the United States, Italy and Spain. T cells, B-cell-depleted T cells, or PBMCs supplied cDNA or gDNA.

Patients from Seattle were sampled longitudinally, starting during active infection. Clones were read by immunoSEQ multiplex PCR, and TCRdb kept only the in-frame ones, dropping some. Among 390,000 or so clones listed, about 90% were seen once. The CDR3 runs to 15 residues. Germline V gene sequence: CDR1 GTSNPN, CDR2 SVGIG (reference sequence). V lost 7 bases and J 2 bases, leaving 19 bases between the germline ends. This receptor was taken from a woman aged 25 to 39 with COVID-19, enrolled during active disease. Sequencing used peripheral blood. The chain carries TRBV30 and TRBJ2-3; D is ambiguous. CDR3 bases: TGTGCCTCCGACCCCGGCAGGTGGTTCACAGATACGCAGTATTTT. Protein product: CASDPGRWFTDTQYF.